What follows are 20 T cell receptor beta chains derived from one specimen sequenced in a study of CD8 T cells in Susac syndrome (dated by TCRdb to 2018 to 2020). The method was the immunoSEQ multiplex PCR assay. RNA was extracted with the RNeasy kit and about 0.5 to 1 ug was reverse transcribed using random hexamers. TCRdb reworked the public reads: Q25 trimming with fastp, MiXCR clone assembly, productive beta chains retained. Each entry is one CDR3 protein sequence, shown with its most common DNA and genes. The sample table shows 140,000 or so distinct CDR3 sequences, and about 95% are seen once. Clones ranked in the top ten supply 0.11% of the sample. The sequenced sample consisted of CD4+ T cells from PBMCs. The receptors come from a human donor with multiple sclerosis.

Regarding this clonotype: At one of its ends the junction is not consistent with the germline gene, which may arise from a read error. The chain couples TRBV5-1 to TRBJ2-1, with D tentatively TRBD2 (5 bases). Germline values: CDR1 SGHRS, CDR2 YFSETQ. This CDR3 contains 11 residues. CDR3 bases: TGCGCCAGCGCCCAGGAAAGCGGAGCGACTTTC. Its translation is CASAQESGATF.

This chain links TRBV20-1 with TRBJ1-5; a possible D gene is TRBD1 (6 bases). Trimming took off 6 bases at V and 3 bases at J, with 15 bases between the two ends. The CDR3 extends over 14 amino acids. Germline lookup yields CDR1 DFQATT and CDR2 SNEGSKA (reference sequence). The CDR3 DNA is TGCAGTGCCGAGTGGGCAGGGGACAATCAGCCCCAGCATTTT. Translating it yields CSAEWAGDNQPQHF.

The chain links TRBV29-1 to TRBJ1-1, with D uncertain. The CDR3 has 12 amino acids. The V gene lost 5 bases and the J gene lost 1 base, with 8 bases spanning the gap. From germline, CDR1 is SQVTM and CDR2 ANQGSEA. CDR3 DNA sequence: TGCAGCGTTTCAGAGGGGAACACTGAAGCTTTCTTT. It yields the protein CSVSEGNTEAFF.

The V gene is TRBV27, the J gene TRBJ1-1; D is undetermined. The CDR3 contains 16 residues. The V gene's germline CDR1 is MNHEY and CDR2 SMNVEV (reference sequence). V shed 6 bases and J shed 1 base, with 18 bases lying between them. In nucleotides, the CDR3 is TGTGCCAGCAGAAGCCAACTCGAAACGAGGAACACTGAAGCTTTCTTT. It yields the protein CASRSQLETRNTEAFF.

The V gene is TRBV12-3 or TRBV12-4, the J gene TRBJ1-1, with TRBD1 identical over 7 bases. V gave up 2 bases and J gave up 1 base; unmatched junction bases: 7. The CDR3 spans 16 residues. As DNA, the CDR3 is TGTGCCAGCAGTTTACTTAGGGGGCGCGGGAACACTGAAGCTTTCTTT. It yields the protein CASSLLRGRGNTEAFF.

V usage is TRBV6-4 and J usage is TRBJ2-1, with 8 bases identical to TRBD2. The V gene end was trimmed by 4 bases and the J gene end by 8 bases; junction bases not matched to a gene: 13. CDR3 length equals 16 residues. Germline-derived CDR1 and CDR2 are MRHNA and SNTAGT. The CDR3 loop reads CASSANMGLGSDEQFF. The CDR3 DNA sequence: TGTGCCAGCAGTGCCAACATGGGACTAGGAAGCGATGAGCAGTTCTTC.

The V and J genes are TRBV28 and TRBJ2-7; TRBD1 might be the D (5 bases). V lost 4 bases to trimming and J lost 1 base, with 14 bases between them. Germline CDR1 and CDR2: MDHEN and SYDVKM. CDR3 length: 15 amino acids. In DNA, the CDR3 is TGTGCCAGCAGTTCCGGCCCTCGGACATCCTACGAGCAGTACTTC. It translates to CASSSGPRTSYEQYF.

J is TRBJ2-1 and V is TRBV4-1; TRBD2 might be the D (6 bases). V lost 3 bases to trimming and J lost 6 bases, with 24 bases between them. The CDR3 extends over 18 amino acids. Germline lookup yields CDR1 MGHRA and CDR2 YSYEKL. The CDR3 region is CASSHPVGTVEGRNEQFF. In DNA, the CDR3 is TGCGCCAGCAGCCACCCTGTGGGGACTGTAGAGGGGCGCAATGAGCAGTTCTTC.

The gene calls are TRBV20-1 and TRBJ2-3; tentatively, D is TRBD1 or TRBD2 (7 bases each). Trimming removed 3 bases from V and 3 bases from J, with 16 bases in between. This CDR3 spans 15 amino acids. The V gene's germline CDR1 is DFQATT and CDR2 SNEGSKA (reference sequence). DNA for the CDR3: TGCAGTGCTAGCCCGACAGGGAGGGGAACAGATACGCAGTATTTT. This codes for CSASPTGRGTDTQYF.

The chain is built from TRBV28 and TRBJ1-5, with unresolved D. The length of the CDR3 is 13 residues. Germline V CDR1 and CDR2: MDHEN, SYDVKM. V was clipped by 6 bases and J by 2 bases, with 8 bases between them. The CDR3 here is CASRVEGNQPQHF. CDR3 bases: TGTGCCAGCAGGGTTGAGGGCAATCAGCCCCAGCATTTT.

CDR3 region: CSGQTGSGVETQYF. The CDR3 DNA sequence: TGCAGCGGGCAGACAGGGAGTGGGGTAGAGACCCAGTACTTC. The chain joins TRBV29-1 to TRBJ2-5; 7 nucleotides align to TRBD1. In germline, CDR1 is SQVTM, CDR2 ANQGSEA. CDR3 length: 14 amino acids. Trimming cost V 7 bases and J 4 bases; bases outside gene matches: 12.

The chain employs TRBV12-3 or TRBV12-4 and TRBJ1-2; D is uncertain. This CDR3 is built from 11 residues. V was cut by 5 bases and J by 8 bases, with 9 bases left in between. CDR3 bases: TGTGCCAGCAGTATGGGGTGGGGCTACACCTTC. This codes for CASSMGWGYTF.

This chain uses TRBV5-1 with TRBJ2-3; D is possibly TRBD2 (6 bases). CDR3 length: 15 residues. V dropped 5 bases and J dropped 2 bases, with 15 bases sitting between them. Germline CDR1 SGHRS, CDR2 YFSETQ. CDR3 DNA: TGCGCCAGCAGACCACGTAGCGGAACCACAGATACGCAGTATTTT. Translating gives CASRPRSGTTDTQYF.

The chain joins TRBV27 to TRBJ2-2, with a weak D call TRBD2 (6 bases). The CDR3 is 14 residues long. V was pared by 6 bases and J by 4 bases, with 12 bases between. Germline V CDR1 and CDR2: MNHEY, SMNVEV (reference sequence). DNA for the CDR3: TGTGCCAGCAGGCGGGGCGTTCGCACCGGGGAGCTGTTTTTT. Protein sequence: CASRRGVRTGELFF.

V gene TRBV3-1 combines with J gene TRBJ2-1; 16 bases agree with TRBD2. Germline-derived CDR1 and CDR2 are LGHDT and YNNKEL (reference sequence). The CDR3 has 16 amino acids. Trimming removed 2 bases from V and 9 bases from J; junction bases left unmatched: 4. CDR3 region: CASSQKGTSGRGEQFF. CDR3 nucleotide sequence: TGTGCCAGCAGCCAAAAGGGGACTAGCGGGAGGGGTGAGCAGTTCTTC.

The table lists this clonotype with a few counts. The rearrangement joins TRBV11-2 to TRBJ2-5, with TRBD2 as a possible D gene (5 bases). The CDR3 has 12 amino acids. The V gene lost 4 bases and the J gene lost 6 bases, with 9 bases spanning the gap. Per germline, CDR1 SGHAT and CDR2 FQNNGV. CDR3 nucleotides: TGTGCCAGCAGCTATAACGGGAAGACCCAGTACTTC. This sequence encodes CASSYNGKTQYF.

This clonotype appeared a single time. The chain combines TRBV20-1 with TRBJ1-1; 9 nucleotides line up with TRBD1. Germline V gives CDR1 DFQATT, CDR2 SNEGSKA (reference sequence). With V trimmed by 6 bases and J by 7 bases, 12 bases remained unmatched. The CDR3 sequence is 14 residues long. CDR3 residues: CSALGQGQRGEAFF. Written as DNA, the CDR3 is TGCAGTGCCCTGGGACAGGGACAACGCGGTGAAGCTTTCTTT.

V gene TRBV15 combines with J gene TRBJ2-7, with D hard to call. The V end was cut by 5 bases, the J end by 0 bases, with 17 bases between. Germline-derived CDR1 and CDR2 are LNHNV and YYDKDF (reference sequence). The CDR3 spans 16 residues. The CDR3 DNA is TGTGCCACCAGCCTCCAGGTGGGGATAAGCTCCTACGAGCAGTACTTC. Translation: CATSLQVGISSYEQYF. Drawing the rest from reference TRBV15 and TRBJ2-7, the complete variable domain is DAMVIQNPRYQVTQFGKPVTLSCSQTLNHNVMYWYQQKSSQAPKLLFHYYDKDFNNEADTPDNFQSRRPNTSFCFLDIRSPGLGDTAMYLCATSLQVGISSYEQYFGPGTRLTVT.

The genes are TRBV30 and TRBJ1-5, with D possibly being TRBD1 (5 bases). CDR1 GTSNPN and CDR2 SVGIG come from the germline V gene (reference sequence). The CDR3 is 17 amino acids. Trimming took off 4 bases at V and 5 bases at J, with 24 bases between the two ends. CDR3 nucleotides: TGTGCCTGGACCACATCAGGGTCATTATTTTTGGATCAGCCCCAGCATTTT. Translating it yields CAWTTSGSLFLDQPQHF.

This sequence joins TRBV6-5 and TRBJ1-2; 9 bases agree with TRBD1. CDR3 length: 12 residues. V was clipped by 10 bases and J by 4 bases; unmatched bases: 4. Germline loops: CDR1 MNHEY, CDR2 SVGAGI. The DNA for the CDR3 is TGTGCCACACGGGACAGGGCCTATGGCTACACCTTC. It specifies CATRDRAYGYTF.